The T cell receptor beta chain described here comes from a study of control samples from healthy donors and cancer patients. V lost 11 bases and J lost 2, with 12 bases in between. The CDR3 contains 12 residues. Germline V CDR1 and CDR2: LNHDA, SQIVND (reference sequence). The method was immunoSEQ multiplex PCR; TCRdb's version includes in-frame clones alone and lacks a portion of them. The table has approximately 120,000 clones, approximately 90% seen once. The rearrangement joins TRBV19 to TRBJ2-5; D is perhaps TRBD1 (5 bases). The specimen sequenced was blood. The TCR comes from a woman aged 50 to 60 in good health. CDR3 sequence reads: CASRGRQETQYF. Here the CDR3 DNA reads TGTGCCTCAAGGGGCCGGCAAGAGACCCAGTACTTC. Using reference TRBV19 and TRBJ2-5 for the parts outside the CDR3, the full variable domain is DGGITQSPKYLFRKEGQNVTLSCEQNLNHDAMYWYRQDPGQGLRLIYYSQIVNDFQKGDIAEGYSVSREKKESFPLTVTSAQKNPTAFYLCASRGRQETQYFGPGTRLLVL.